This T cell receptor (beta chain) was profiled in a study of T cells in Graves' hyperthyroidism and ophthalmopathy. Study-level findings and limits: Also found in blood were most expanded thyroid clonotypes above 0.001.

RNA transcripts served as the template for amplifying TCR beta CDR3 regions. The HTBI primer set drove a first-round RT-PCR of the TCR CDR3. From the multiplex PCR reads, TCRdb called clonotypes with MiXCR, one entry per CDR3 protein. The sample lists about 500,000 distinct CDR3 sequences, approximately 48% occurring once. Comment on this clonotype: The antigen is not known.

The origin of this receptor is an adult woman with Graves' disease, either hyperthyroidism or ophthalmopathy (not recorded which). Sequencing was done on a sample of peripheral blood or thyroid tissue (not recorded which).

Here the CDR3 reads CASRSIAAWQNTGELFF. CDR3 in DNA: TGCGCCAGCAGATCCATAGCGGCCTGGCAGAACACCGGGGAGCTGTTTTTT. The rearrangement joins TRBV5-1 to TRBJ2-2; TRBD2 might be the D (6 bases). The ends were cut back, 5 bases at V and 1 base at J, with 18 bases in the middle. Germline CDR1 reads SGHRS; CDR2 reads YFSETQ. The CDR3 totals 17 residues. Combining the CDR3 with reference TRBV5-1 and TRBJ2-2 gives the whole variable domain KAGVTQTPRYLIKTRGQQVTLSCSPISGHRSVSWYQQTPGQGLQFLFEYFSETQRNKGNFPGRFSGRQFSNSRSEMNVSTLELGDSALYLCASRSIAAWQNTGELFFGEGSRLTVL.